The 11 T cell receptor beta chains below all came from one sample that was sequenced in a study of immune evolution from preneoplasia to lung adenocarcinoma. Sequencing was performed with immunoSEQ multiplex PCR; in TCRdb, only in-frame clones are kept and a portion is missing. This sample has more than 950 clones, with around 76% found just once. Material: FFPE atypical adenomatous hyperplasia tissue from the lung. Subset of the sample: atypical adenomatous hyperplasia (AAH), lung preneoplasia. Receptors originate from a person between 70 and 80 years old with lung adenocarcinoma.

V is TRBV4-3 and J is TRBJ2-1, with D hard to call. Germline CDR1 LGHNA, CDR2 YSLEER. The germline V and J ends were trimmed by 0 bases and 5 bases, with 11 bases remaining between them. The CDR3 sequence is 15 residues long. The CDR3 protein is CASSQDRFANNEQFF. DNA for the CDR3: TGCGCCAGCAGCCAAGATAGGTTCGCGAACAATGAGCAGTTCTTC.

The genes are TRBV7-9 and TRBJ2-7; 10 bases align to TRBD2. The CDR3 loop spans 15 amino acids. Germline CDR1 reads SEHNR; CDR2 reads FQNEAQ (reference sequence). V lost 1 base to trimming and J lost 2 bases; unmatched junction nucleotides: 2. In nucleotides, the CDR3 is TGTGCCAGCAGCTTAGTGAGCGGGAGGGCCTACGAGCAGTACTTC. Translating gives CASSLVSGRAYEQYF.

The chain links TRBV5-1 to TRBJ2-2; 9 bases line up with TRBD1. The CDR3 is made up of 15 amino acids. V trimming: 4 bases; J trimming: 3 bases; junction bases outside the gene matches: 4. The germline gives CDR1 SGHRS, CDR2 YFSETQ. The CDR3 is CASSEGQGHTGELFF. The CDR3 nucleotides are TGCGCCAGCAGCGAGGGACAGGGCCACACCGGGGAGCTGTTTTTT.

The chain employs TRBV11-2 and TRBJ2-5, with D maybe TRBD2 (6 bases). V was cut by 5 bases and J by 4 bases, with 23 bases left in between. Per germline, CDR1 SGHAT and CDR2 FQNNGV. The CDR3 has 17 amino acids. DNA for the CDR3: TGTGCCAGCAGCGATCACGGGACGCGGGGAGGAGGAGAGACCCAGTACTTC. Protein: CASSDHGTRGGGETQYF.

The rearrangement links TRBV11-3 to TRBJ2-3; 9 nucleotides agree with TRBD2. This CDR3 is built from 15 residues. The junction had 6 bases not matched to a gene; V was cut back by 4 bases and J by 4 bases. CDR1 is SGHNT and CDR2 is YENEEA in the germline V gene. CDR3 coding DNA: TGTGCCAGCAGCTCAGGACTAGCGTTCGCAGATACGCAGTATTTT. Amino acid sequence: CASSSGLAFADTQYF.

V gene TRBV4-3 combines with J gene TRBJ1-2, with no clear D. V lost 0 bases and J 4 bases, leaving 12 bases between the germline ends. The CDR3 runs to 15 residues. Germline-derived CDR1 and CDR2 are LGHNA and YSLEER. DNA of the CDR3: TGCGCCAGCAGCCAAGATCTGGACGGGCTCTATGGCTACACCTTC. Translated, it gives CASSQDLDGLYGYTF.

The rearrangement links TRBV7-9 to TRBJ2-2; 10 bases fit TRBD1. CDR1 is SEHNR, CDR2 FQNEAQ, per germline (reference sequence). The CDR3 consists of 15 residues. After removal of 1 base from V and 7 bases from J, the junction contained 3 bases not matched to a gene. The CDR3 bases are TGTGCCAGCAGCTTAGAGACAGGGGGCGTCGGGGAGCTGTTTTTT. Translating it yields CASSLETGGVGELFF.

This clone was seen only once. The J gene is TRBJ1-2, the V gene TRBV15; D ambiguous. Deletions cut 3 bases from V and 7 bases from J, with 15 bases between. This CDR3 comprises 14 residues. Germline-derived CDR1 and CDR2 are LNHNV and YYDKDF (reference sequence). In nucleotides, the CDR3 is TGTGCCACCAGCAGGACCTCCCCGGGCTCTGGCTACACCTTC. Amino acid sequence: CATSRTSPGSGYTF.

This CDR3 is CASSDGQSTDTQYF. CDR3 bases: TGTGCCAGCAGCGACGGACAGAGCACAGATACGCAGTATTTT. This chain connects TRBV6-5 to TRBJ2-3; a weak D match, TRBD1 (6 bases). V lost 6 bases, J lost 0 bases, and 10 bases lay in between. Looked up from germline, CDR1 is MNHEY and CDR2 is SVGAGI. There are 14 residues in the CDR3.

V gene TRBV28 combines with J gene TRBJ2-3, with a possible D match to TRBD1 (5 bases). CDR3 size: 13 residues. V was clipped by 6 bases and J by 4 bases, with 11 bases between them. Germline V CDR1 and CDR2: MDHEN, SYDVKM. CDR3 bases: TGTGCCAGCAGCCCCAGGGCGGCAGATACGCAGTATTTT. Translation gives CASSPRAADTQYF.

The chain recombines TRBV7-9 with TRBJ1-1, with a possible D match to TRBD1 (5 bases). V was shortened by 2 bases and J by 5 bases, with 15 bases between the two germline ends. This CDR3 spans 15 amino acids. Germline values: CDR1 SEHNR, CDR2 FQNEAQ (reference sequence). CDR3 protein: CASSLTRLGGTEAFF. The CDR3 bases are TGTGCCAGCAGCTTAACCCGCCTGGGGGGTACTGAAGCTTTCTTT.